This paragraph covers one T cell receptor beta chain sequence. The data derive from a study of patients and donors after allogeneic stem cell transplantation. From the RT-PCR reads, TCRdb called clonotypes with MiXCR, one entry per CDR3 protein. Of hundreds of thousands of distinct CDR3 sequences in the sample, 16% were seen once. Germline loops: CDR1 LGHNA, CDR2 YSLEER. The CDR3 is 15 amino acids. The germline V and J ends were trimmed by 2 bases and 4 bases, with 14 bases remaining between them. V gene TRBV4-3 combines with J gene TRBJ1-1; unclear D gene. The receptor comes from a human donor who was either an allogeneic HSCT recipient or a stem cell or donor lymphocyte infusion donor (not recorded which). It is not recorded whose cells these are; they may come from a transplant donor. The sample consisted of blood, either unsorted or a sorted T cell fraction (not recorded which). The chain's CDR3 is CASSQRRPGSTEAFF. Written as DNA, the CDR3 is TGCGCCAGCAGCCAAAGACGTCCGGGGAGCACTGAAGCTTTCTTT.